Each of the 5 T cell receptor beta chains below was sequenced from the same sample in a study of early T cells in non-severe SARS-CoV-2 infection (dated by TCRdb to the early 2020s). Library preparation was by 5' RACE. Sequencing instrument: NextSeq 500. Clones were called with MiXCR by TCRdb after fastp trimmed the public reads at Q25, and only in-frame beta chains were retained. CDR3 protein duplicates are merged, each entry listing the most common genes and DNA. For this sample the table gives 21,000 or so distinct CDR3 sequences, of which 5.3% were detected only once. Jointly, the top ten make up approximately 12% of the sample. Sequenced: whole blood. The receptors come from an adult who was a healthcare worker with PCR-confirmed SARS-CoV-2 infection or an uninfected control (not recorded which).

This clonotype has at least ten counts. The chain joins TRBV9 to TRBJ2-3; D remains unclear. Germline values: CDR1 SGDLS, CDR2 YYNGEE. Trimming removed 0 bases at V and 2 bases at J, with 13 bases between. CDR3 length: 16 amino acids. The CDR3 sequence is CASSVDSSGPTDTQYF. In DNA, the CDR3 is TGTGCCAGCAGCGTAGATTCTAGTGGACCCACAGATACGCAGTATTTT.

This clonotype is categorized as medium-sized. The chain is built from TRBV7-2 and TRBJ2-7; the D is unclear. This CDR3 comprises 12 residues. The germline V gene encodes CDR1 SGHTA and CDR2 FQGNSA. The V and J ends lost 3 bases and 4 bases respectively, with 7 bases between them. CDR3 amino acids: CASSFPGYEQYF. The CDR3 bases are TGTGCCAGCAGCTTCCCGGGTTACGAGCAGTACTTC.

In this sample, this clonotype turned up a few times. CDR3 nucleotides: TGTGCCAGCAGTTTATACGCGGGAGGGTTCAATGAGCAGTTCTTC. This sequence encodes CASSLYAGGFNEQFF. The J gene is TRBJ2-1, the V gene TRBV27; 9 bases fit TRBD2. J lost 6 bases, V lost 1 base, and 4 bases had no gene match. Germline V gene lookup returns CDR1 MNHEY and CDR2 SMNVEV (reference sequence). CDR3 length: 15 residues.

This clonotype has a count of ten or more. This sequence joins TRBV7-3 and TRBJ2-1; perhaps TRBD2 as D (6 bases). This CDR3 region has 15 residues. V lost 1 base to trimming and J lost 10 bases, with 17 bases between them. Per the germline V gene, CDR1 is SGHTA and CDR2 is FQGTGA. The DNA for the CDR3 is TGTGCCAGCAGCTTAATTGGCAGGGAGGATCAAGAGCAGTTCTTC. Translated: CASSLIGREDQEQFF.

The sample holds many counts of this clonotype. CDR3 sequence: CASSPTLSGGSEGYTF. The CDR3 nucleotides read TGTGCCAGCAGCCCGACCTTGTCAGGGGGCTCGGAGGGCTACACCTTC. The chain combines TRBV7-2 with TRBJ1-2; 8 positions match TRBD1. The CDR3 covers 16 residues. The ends lost 5 bases at V and 8 bases at J; junction bases unmatched: 16. The V gene's germline CDR1 is SGHTA and CDR2 FQGNSA.